This T cell receptor beta chain was identified in a study of cytomegalovirus exposure and HLA in healthy donors. Details on this clone: Its antigen is still unknown.

Findings and caveats of the study: Earlier findings revealed that most TCR beta V segments proved productive either about 87% or about 30% of the time. A few CMV-associated chains proved CMV antigen-specific in vitro.

Primers: 60 Vbeta forward and 13 Jbeta reverse. TCRdb keeps only in-frame clones here, not all; method: immunoSEQ multiplex PCR. The sample holds under 200,000 clones, about 64% seen once. V dropped 8 bases and J dropped 2 bases, with 12 bases sitting between them. The CDR3 spans 13 residues. From germline, CDR1 is MNHEY and CDR2 SMNVEV (reference sequence). Sequencing was done on a sample of PBMCs. The TCR was taken from a man aged 50-60 years in good health and CMV-seronegative. The chain links TRBV27 to TRBJ1-1; D is ambiguous. CDR3 sequence (DNA): TGTGCCAGCTCTGGCAGACTTAACACTGAAGCTTTCTTT. This encodes CASSGRLNTEAFF.